This is a list of T cell receptor beta chains from one sample in a study of tumor-infiltrating lymphocytes in oesophageal squamous cell carcinoma. TCRdb called the PCR reads again in MiXCR, with one record for every CDR3 protein. The table lists thousands of distinct CDR3 sequences, 13% to 15% of them singletons. Sample: esophageal tumor tissue. The receptors originated from a male donor with esophageal squamous cell carcinoma. CDR3s include the opening cysteine and the closing phenylalanine or tryptophan. D genes are given only for firm matches. The listing skips clone size in some rows; elsewhere it reads once, few, many or a size class.

v_call	clone_size	j_call	d_call	cdr3_aa	cdr3_nt
TRBV5-1	many	TRBJ2-7	TRBD1	CASSLDRGSTYEQYF	TGCGCCAGCAGCTTAGACAGGGGGTCTACCTACGAGCAGTACTTC
TRBV14	many	TRBJ2-7	NA	CASSQSSRFHEQYF	TGTGCCAGCAGCCAATCCTCGCGGTTCCACGAGCAGTACTTC
TRBV12-3/TRBV12-4	few	TRBJ1-1	TRBD1	CASRGQGKNTEAFF	TGTGCCAGCAGGGGACAGGGAAAGAACACTGAAGCTTTCTTT
TRBV6-1	medium-sized	TRBJ2-7	NA	CASSERGASSYEQYF	TGTGCCAGCAGTGAAAGGGGGGCTAGCTCCTACGAGCAGTACTTC
TRBV7-9	medium-sized	TRBJ2-7	NA	CASSFFGTGSYEQYF	TGTGCCAGCAGCTTTTTTGGGACGGGCTCCTACGAGCAGTACTTC
TRBV7-3	medium-sized	TRBJ1-6	NA	CASSLRGAGSPLHF	TGTGCCAGCAGCTTAAGGGGGGCCGGTTCACCCCTCCACTTT
TRBV2	many	TRBJ2-5	TRBD2	CASSDPGGGVTQYF	TGTGCCAGCAGTGACCCGGGGGGGGGCGTGACCCAGTACTTC
TRBV19	many	TRBJ2-5	TRBD1	CASSSGTGLSETQYF	TGTGCCAGTAGTAGTGGGACAGGGCTTTCGGAGACCCAGTACTTC
TRBV5-6	many	TRBJ2-2	NA	CASSVPTSTGELFF	TGTGCCAGCAGCGTACCGACTAGCACCGGGGAGCTGTTTTTT
TRBV6-4	few	TRBJ2-6	NA	CASSPGTF	TGTGCCAGCAGTCCCGGGACTTTC
TRBV19	few	TRBJ1-2	NA	CASSMVGQRYGYTF	TGTGCCAGTAGTATGGTCGGGCAGCGTTATGGCTACACCTTC
TRBV2	few	TRBJ1-1	TRBD1	CASSTGGTEAFF	TGTGCCAGCAGTACAGGGGGCACTGAAGCTTTCTTT
TRBV24-1	many	TRBJ2-2	NA	CATSDFPYTGELFF	TGTGCCACCAGTGATTTCCCTTACACCGGGGAGCTGTTTTTT
TRBV6-1	many	TRBJ1-5	TRBD1	CASSRGQEGQPQHF	TGTGCCAGCAGTAGGGGACAGGAAGGTCAGCCCCAGCATTTT
TRBV7-8	medium-sized	TRBJ1-2	NA	CASSLDSGANYGYTF	TGTGCCAGCAGCTTAGATTCCGGAGCTAACTATGGCTACACCTTC
TRBV6-1	many	TRBJ1-4	NA	CASTVGTNEKLFF	TGTGCCAGCACCGTTGGAACTAATGAAAAACTGTTTTTT
TRBV24-1	many	TRBJ1-1	NA	CATSDSRQANTEAFF	TGTGCCACCAGTGATAGTAGACAGGCGAACACTGAAGCTTTCTTT
TRBV19	few	TRBJ2-1	NA	CASSGVSSYNEQFF	TGTGCCAGTAGTGGGGTGAGCTCCTACAATGAGCAGTTCTTC
TRBV12-3/TRBV12-4	large	TRBJ2-5	TRBD1	CASSSLGTGETQYF	TGTGCCAGCAGTTCCCTGGGGACAGGGGAGACCCAGTACTTC
TRBV6-1	medium-sized	TRBJ2-2	NA	CASSDLGRVSTGELFF	TGTGCCAGCAGTGATTTGGGTAGGGTGAGCACCGGGGAGCTGTTTTTT
TRBV28	many	TRBJ1-6	NA	CASSTGPLSNSPLHF	TGTGCCAGCAGCACAGGACCGCTGTCTAATTCACCCCTCCACTTT
TRBV19	many	TRBJ2-1	TRBD2	CASRRPPGSGSGGGSNEQFF	TGTGCCAGTAGGCGACCGCCAGGGAGTGGGTCTGGCGGGGGGTCCAATGAGCAGTTCTTC
TRBV28	few	TRBJ1-5	NA	CASTVQGNQPQHF	TGTGCCAGCACCGTCCAGGGGAATCAGCCCCAGCATTTT
TRBV14	many	TRBJ2-1	NA	CASSQTVYNEQFF	TGTGCCAGCAGCCAAACAGTATACAATGAGCAGTTCTTC
TRBV5-6	many	TRBJ1-2	NA	CASKEGNGYGYTF	TGTGCCAGCAAGGAAGGGAACGGCTATGGCTACACCTTC
TRBV6-1	many	TRBJ2-1	TRBD1	CASSETAGGYNEQFF	TGTGCCAGCAGTGAAACGGCAGGGGGCTACAATGAGCAGTTCTTC
TRBV18	NA	TRBJ2-3	NA	CASSHTDTQYF	TGTGCCAGCTCTCACACAGATACGCAGTATTTT
TRBV5-1	few	TRBJ2-7	NA	CASSLEGSYEQYF	TGCGCCAGCAGCTTGGAAGGGAGCTACGAGCAGTACTTC
TRBV12-3/TRBV12-4	many	TRBJ2-7	TRBD1	CASLGDSYEQYF	TGTGCCAGCCTGGGGGACAGCTACGAGCAGTACTTC